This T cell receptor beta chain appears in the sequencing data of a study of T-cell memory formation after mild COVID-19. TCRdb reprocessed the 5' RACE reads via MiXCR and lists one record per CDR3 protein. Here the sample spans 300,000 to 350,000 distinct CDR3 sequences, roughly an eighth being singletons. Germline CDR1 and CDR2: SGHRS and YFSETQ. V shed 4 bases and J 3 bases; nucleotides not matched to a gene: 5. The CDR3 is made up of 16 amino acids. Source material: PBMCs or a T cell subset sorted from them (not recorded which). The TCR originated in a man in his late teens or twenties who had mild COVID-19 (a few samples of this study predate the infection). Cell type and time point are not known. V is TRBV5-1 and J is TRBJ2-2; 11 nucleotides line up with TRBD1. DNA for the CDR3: TGCGCCAGCAGCGGGGGACAGGGGGATGACACCGGGGAGCTGTTTTTT. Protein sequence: CASSGGQGDDTGELFF.